Included here is one T cell receptor (beta chain) sequence, with context. The antigen is not known. This specimen comes from a study of T cell responses to AZD1222 COVID-19 vaccine. Turning to the study itself: Combined were second doses at about 4 or about 12 weeks.

The study's findings and limits: Two AZD1222 administrations were followed by greater Spike-specific TCR breadth and depth. Baseline seropositivity characterized only six AZD1222 recipients. Regions 160-218 and 743-854 held dominance among vaccine-associated CD4 TCRs, which spanned spike.

Method: immunoSEQ multiplex PCR; TCRdb's copy keeps in-frame clones and lacks some. The data contain 100,000 to 150,000 clones, around 90% of them singletons. CDR3 length: 15 amino acids. Germline CDR1 reads MRHNA; CDR2 reads SNTAGT. V lost 2 bases to trimming and J lost 3 bases; unmatched junction nucleotides: 3. The receptor comes from an adult in good health. The sequencing here drew on peripheral blood, taken on day 0 of AZD1222 vaccination. J is TRBJ2-3 and V is TRBV6-4; 9 bases align to TRBD2. CDR3 sequence (DNA): TGTGCCAGCAGTGACGGGGGACTAGCAACAGATACGCAGTATTTT. It yields the protein CASSDGGLATDTQYF.